This record looks at one TCR beta chain sequence and its context. The sample is drawn from a study of OX40 agonist ivuxolimab in advanced cancers. Profiling relied on immunoSEQ multiplex PCR, and the TCRdb table lists in-frame clones only, not all of them. The sample consists of around 15,000 clones, less than 90% of them appearing once. Trimming took 2 bases from V and 1 from J, leaving 12 bases between them. There are 15 residues in the CDR3. CDR1 and CDR2 (germline): MNHEY, SVGAGI. V usage is TRBV6-5 and J usage is TRBJ2-7; D is perhaps TRBD1 (6 bases). The sample consisted of CD4+ or CD8+ T cells sorted from blood, taken in a trial of the OX40 agonist ivuxolimab. The sequence came from an adult with an advanced solid tumor such as melanoma, head and neck, liver or kidney cancer. CDR3 region: CASSYGAGESYEQYF. The DNA for the CDR3 is TGTGCCAGCAGTTACGGGGCAGGGGAATCCTACGAGCAGTACTTC.